The entry that follows covers one TCR beta chain sequence. Its specificity is unknown. In the PCR, 60 Vbeta and 13 Jbeta primers were used. The authors' processing: As a later analysis found, there were 70 million to 90 million unique TCR beta chains, of which some 10 million were shared. Assay: immunoSEQ multiplex PCR; the TCRdb copy retains only in-frame clones and omits some. That table is the source of V, J and clone size, and D and trimming were worked out from the DNA. The sample has some 150,000 clones, 50% to 75% seen once. Trimming cost V 0 bases and J 4 bases, with 11 bases left between them. The CDR3 is 15 amino acids. Germline-derived CDR1 and CDR2 are LNHNV and YYDKDF (reference sequence). The record originates from a study of cytomegalovirus exposure and HLA in healthy donors. Points from the study as a whole: With DRB1 most and HLA-C fewest, TCR association rates differed between HLA loci in a later analysis.

This sequence joins TRBV15 and TRBJ2-3, with D perhaps matching TRBD1 (5 bases). This TCR was sampled from a woman aged 25-40 years in good health and CMV-seropositive. The sample was PBMCs. CDR3 DNA sequence: TGTGCCACCAGCAGAGATACAAGGGGCTCAGATACGCAGTATTTT. It yields the protein CATSRDTRGSDTQYF.